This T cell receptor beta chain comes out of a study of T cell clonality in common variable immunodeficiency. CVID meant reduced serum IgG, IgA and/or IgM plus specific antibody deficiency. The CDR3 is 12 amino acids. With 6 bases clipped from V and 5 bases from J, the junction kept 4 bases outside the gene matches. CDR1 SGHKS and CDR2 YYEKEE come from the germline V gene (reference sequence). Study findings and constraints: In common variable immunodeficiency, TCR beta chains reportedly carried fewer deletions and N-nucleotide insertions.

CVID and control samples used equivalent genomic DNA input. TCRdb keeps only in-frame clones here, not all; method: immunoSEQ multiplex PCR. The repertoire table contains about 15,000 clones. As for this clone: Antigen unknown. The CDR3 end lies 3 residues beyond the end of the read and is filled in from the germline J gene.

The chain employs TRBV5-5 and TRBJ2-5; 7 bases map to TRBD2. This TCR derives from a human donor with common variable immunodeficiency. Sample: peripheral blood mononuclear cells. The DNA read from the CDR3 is TGTGCCAGCACACTAGCGTGGGAGACC. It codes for CASTLAWET. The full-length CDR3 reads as CASTLAWETQYF.